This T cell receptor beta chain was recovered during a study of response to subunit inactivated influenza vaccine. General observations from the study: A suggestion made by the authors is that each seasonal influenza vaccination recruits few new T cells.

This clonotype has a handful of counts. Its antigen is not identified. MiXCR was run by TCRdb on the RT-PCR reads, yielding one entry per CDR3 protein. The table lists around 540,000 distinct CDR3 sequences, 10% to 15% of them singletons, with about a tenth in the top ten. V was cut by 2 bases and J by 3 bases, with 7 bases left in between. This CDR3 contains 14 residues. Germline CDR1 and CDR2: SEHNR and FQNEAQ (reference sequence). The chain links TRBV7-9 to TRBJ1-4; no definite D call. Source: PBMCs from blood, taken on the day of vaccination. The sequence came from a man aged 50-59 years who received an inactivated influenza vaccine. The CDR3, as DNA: TGTGCCAGCAGCTTATTACAGTCTAATGAAAAACTGTTTTTT. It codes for CASSLLQSNEKLFF.